The present TCR beta chain was sequenced within a study of neurological immune-mediated disorders. Trimming took 3 bases from V and 0 from J, leaving 13 bases between them. This CDR3 has 16 residues. Germline V gene lookup returns CDR1 SGHTA and CDR2 FQGNSA. This clonotype has at least ten counts. Synthesis of cDNA was carried out by template-switch 5'RACE. The reaction used 10-nucleotide random UMIs. TCRdb used MiXCR to reprocess the 5' RACE reads, holding one entry per CDR3 protein. The sample lists approximately 30,000 distinct CDR3 sequences, 4.5% to 7% seen once, with 2% to 2.5% in the top ten. What was sequenced was CD4+ T cells from blood. The chain combines TRBV7-2 with TRBJ2-3; D might be TRBD2 (6 bases). The receptor was isolated from a woman in her forties or fifties in good health. CDR3 coding DNA: TGTGCCAGCAGCTTCTCTGCGGGGCACAGCACAGATACGCAGTATTTT. Translation gives CASSFSAGHSTDTQYF.